This T cell receptor beta chain appears in the sequencing data of a study of cytomegalovirus exposure and HLA in healthy donors. PCR was performed using 60 Vbeta and 13 Jbeta primers. Here immunoSEQ multiplex PCR was the method, and the copy in TCRdb shows in-frame clones only, minus some. The sample lists more than 90,000 clones; around 83% were seen once. V was trimmed by 7 bases and J by 3 bases, leaving 19 bases between them. This CDR3 is 14 amino acids long. Germline V gives CDR1 SQVTM, CDR2 ANQGSEA. Regarding the study as a whole: Reportedly, a later analysis found an Asian-associated ancestry cluster had fewer N-insertions than the roughly 700-donor mean. A later analysis showed TCR association rates differing by HLA locus, peaking at DRB1 and lowest at HLA-C. The study designated some 180 TCR beta chains cytomegalovirus-associated. Later on, a genetic analysis was performed. It linked a missense variant in DCLRE1C with V- and J-gene trimming of TCR beta.

This clone was seen a handful of times. Its antigen is unidentified. The receptor was isolated from a man younger than 40 in good health and CMV-seropositive. Specimen: PBMCs. This rearrangement joins TRBV29-1 to TRBJ2-7; the D gene is possibly TRBD2 (7 bases). As DNA, the CDR3 is TGCAGCGCTCGCCTGGGGAGGGGGAGCTACGAGCAGTACTTC. This translates into CSARLGRGSYEQYF.